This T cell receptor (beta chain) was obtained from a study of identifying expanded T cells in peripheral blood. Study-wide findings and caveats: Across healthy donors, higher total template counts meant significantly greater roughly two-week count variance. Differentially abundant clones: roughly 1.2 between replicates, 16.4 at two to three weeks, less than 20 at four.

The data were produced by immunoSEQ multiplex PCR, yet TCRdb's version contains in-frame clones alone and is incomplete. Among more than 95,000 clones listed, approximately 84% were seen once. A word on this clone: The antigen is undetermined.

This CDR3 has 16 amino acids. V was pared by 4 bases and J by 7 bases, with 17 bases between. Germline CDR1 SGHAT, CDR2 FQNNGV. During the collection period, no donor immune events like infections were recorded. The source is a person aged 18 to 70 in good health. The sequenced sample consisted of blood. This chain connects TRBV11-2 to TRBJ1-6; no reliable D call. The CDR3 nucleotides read TGTGCCAGCAGCTCCAATTTTAACAGTCCAAATTCACCCCTCCACTTT. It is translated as CASSSNFNSPNSPLHF.